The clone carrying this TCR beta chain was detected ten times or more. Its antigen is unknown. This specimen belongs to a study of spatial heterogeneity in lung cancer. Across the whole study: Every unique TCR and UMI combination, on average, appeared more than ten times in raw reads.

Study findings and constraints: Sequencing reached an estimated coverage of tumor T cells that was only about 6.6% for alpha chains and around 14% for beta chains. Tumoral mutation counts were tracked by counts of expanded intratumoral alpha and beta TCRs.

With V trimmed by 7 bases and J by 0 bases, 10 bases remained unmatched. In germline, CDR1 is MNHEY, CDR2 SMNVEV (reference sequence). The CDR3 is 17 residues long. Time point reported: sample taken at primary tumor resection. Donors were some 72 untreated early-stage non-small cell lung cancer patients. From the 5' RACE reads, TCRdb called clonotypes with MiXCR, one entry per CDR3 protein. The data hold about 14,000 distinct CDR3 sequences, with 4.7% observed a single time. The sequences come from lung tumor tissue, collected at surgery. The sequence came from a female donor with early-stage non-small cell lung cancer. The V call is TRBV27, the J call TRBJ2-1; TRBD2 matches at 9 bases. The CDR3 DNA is TGTGCCAGCATGGCGGCGGGGGGGCCTAGCTCCTACAATGAGCAGTTCTTC. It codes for CASMAAGGPSSYNEQFF.